The entry below gives a single T cell receptor (beta chain) sequence along with its context. What it binds is not known. This entry belongs to a study of OX40 agonist ivuxolimab in advanced cancers. Study at large: Averaging 60 years in age, with a range of about 20 to 90, the cohort was more than 75% male. Study-wide results and limits: Clonal expansion by week 6 occurred in CD4+ and CD8+ blood T cells (at 0.1 to 3.0 mg/kg). Near-lowest levels of clonal expansion characterized partial responders at 0.1-3.0 mg/kg.

Only in-frame clones appear in the TCRdb table, and some are missing; sequencing was by immunoSEQ multiplex PCR. The data hold about 58,000 clones, with around 90% observed a single time. The timepoints at which blood was sampled were baseline, cycle 4 day 1, and cycle 7 day 1. The source of this sequence is an adult with an advanced solid tumor such as melanoma, head and neck, liver or kidney cancer. The sample here was CD4+ or CD8+ T cells sorted from blood, taken in a trial of the OX40 agonist ivuxolimab.

The CDR3, as DNA: TGTGCCAGCAGCCCAAGACAGGATGGGACAGATACGCAGTATTTT. It specifies CASSPRQDGTDTQYF. The rearrangement links TRBV9 to TRBJ2-3, with TRBD1 as a possible D gene (6 bases). V shed 4 bases and J shed 3 bases, with 15 bases lying between them. Germline CDR1 reads SGDLS; CDR2 reads YYNGEE. The CDR3 runs to 15 residues. Full variable domain (remainder filled in from reference TRBV9 and TRBJ2-3): DSGVTQTPKHLITATGQRVTLRCSPRSGDLSVYWYQQSLDQGLQFLIQYYNGEERAKGNILERFSAQQFPDLHSELNLSSLELGDSALYFCASSPRQDGTDTQYFGPGTRLTVL.